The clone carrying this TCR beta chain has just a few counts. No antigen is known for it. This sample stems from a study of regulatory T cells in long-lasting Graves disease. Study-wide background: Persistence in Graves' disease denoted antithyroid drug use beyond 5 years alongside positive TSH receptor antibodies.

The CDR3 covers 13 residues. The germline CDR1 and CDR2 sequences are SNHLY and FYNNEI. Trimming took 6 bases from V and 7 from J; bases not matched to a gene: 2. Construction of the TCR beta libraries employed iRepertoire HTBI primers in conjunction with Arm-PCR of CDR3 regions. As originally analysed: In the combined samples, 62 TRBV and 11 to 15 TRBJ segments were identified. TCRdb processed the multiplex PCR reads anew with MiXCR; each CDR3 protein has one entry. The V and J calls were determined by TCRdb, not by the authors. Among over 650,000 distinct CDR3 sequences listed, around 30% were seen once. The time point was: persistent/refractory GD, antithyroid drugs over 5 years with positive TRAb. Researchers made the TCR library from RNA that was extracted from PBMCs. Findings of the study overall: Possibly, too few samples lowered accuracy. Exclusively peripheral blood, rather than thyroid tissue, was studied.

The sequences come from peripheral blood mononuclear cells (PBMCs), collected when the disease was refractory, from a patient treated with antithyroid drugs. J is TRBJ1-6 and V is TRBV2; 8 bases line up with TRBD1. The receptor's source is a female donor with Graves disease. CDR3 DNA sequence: TGTGCCAGCAGACAGGGGGGGAATTCACCCCTCCACTTT. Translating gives CASRQGGNSPLHF. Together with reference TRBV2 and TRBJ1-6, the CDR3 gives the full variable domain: EPEVTQTPSHQVTQMGQEVILRCVPISNHLYFYWYRQILGQKVEFLVSFYNNEISEKSEIFDDQFSVERPDGSNFTLKIRSTKLEDSAMYFCASRQGGNSPLHFGNGTRLTVT.